This note documents a single TCR beta chain sequence. Its specificity is unknown. This may be a read error, as it is one base from a much larger clone. These data come from a study of T cells in Graves' hyperthyroidism and ophthalmopathy. Broader study findings: Most expanded thyroid clonotypes above 0.001 also appeared in blood.

Regions amplified from RNA transcripts were the TCR beta CDR3 regions. Using the HTBI primer set, a first-round RT-PCR was run on the TCR CDR3. TCRdb processed the multiplex PCR reads anew with MiXCR; each CDR3 protein has one entry. The repertoire holds fewer than 350,000 distinct CDR3 sequences, with around 15% as singletons. The length of the CDR3 is 14 residues. The V gene's germline CDR1 is MGHDK and CDR2 SYGVNS. V gene TRBV25-1 combines with J gene TRBJ2-6, with D uncertain. This clonotype was sampled from a woman aged 45-59 years with Graves' hyperthyroidism that later progressed to Graves' ophthalmopathy. Sequences were obtained from blood. The CDR3: CACSAAGGANVLTF. The CDR3 DNA reads as TGTGCCTGCAGTGCCGCTGGCGGGGCCAACGTCCTGACTTTC.